This T cell receptor beta chain was found in a study of CD8 T cells in ankylosing spondylitis. Via MiXCR, TCRdb re-called the 5' RACE reads, giving one row per CDR3 protein. The sample shows hundreds of thousands of distinct CDR3 sequences, under 30% of them seen only once. The sequenced material came from blood, either unsorted or a sorted T cell fraction (not recorded which). This TCR came from a male donor with ankylosing spondylitis or in good health (not recorded which).

CDR3 residues: CASRRGTGGSGELFF. The CDR3 DNA sequence: TGTGCCAGCAGACGAGGGACAGGGGGGTCCGGGGAGCTGTTTTTT. The chain links TRBV12-3 or TRBV12-4 to TRBJ2-2; 11 bases fit TRBD1. This CDR3 contains 15 residues. The ends lost 6 bases at V and 6 bases at J; junction bases unmatched: 6.